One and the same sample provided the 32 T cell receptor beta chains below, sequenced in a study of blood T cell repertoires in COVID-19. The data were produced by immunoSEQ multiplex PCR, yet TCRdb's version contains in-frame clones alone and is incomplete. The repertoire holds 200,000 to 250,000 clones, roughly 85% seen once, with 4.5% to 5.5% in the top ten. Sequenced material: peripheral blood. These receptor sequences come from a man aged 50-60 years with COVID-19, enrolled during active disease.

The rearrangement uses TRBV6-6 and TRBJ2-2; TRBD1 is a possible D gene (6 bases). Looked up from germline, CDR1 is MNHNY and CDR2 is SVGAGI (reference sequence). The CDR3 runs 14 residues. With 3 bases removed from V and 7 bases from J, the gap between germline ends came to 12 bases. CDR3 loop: CASSYLQGYGELFF. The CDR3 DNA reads TGTGCCAGCAGTTATCTTCAGGGGTACGGGGAGCTGTTTTTT.

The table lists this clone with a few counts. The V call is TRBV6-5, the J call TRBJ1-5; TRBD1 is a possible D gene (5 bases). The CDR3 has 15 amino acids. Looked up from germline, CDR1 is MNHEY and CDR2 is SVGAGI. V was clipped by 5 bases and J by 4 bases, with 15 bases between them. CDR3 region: CASSPGGVGNQPQHF. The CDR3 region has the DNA TGTGCCAGCAGTCCTGGGGGGGTGGGGAATCAGCCCCAGCATTTT.

The chain's CDR3 is CAISDLGASGNTIYF. CDR3 sequence (DNA): TGTGCCATCAGTGATCTGGGGGCCTCTGGAAACACCATATATTTT. The rearrangement joins TRBV10-3 to TRBJ1-3; tentatively, D is TRBD1 (6 bases). The ends were cut back, 3 bases at V and 0 bases at J, with 9 bases in the middle. Looked up from germline, CDR1 is ENHRY and CDR2 is SYGVKD. The CDR3 contains 15 residues.

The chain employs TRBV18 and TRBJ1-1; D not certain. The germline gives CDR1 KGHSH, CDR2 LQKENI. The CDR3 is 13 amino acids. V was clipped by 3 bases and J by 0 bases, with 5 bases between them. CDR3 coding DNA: TGTGCCAGCTCACCTCTATTGAACACTGAAGCTTTCTTT. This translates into CASSPLLNTEAFF.

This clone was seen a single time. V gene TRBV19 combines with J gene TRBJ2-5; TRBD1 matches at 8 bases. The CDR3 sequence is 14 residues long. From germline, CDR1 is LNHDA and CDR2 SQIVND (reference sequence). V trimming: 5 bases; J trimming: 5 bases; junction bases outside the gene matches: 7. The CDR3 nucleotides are TGTGCCAGTAGTTCCCGGACAGGGCCGGAGACCCAGTACTTC. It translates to CASSSRTGPETQYF. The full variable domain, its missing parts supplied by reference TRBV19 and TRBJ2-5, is DGGITQSPKYLFRKEGQNVTLSCEQNLNHDAMYWYRQDPGQGLRLIYYSQIVNDFQKGDIAEGYSVSREKKESFPLTVTSAQKNPTAFYLCASSSRTGPETQYFGPGTRLLVL.

This CDR3 is CASGPGSTDTQYF. The CDR3, as DNA: TGTGCCAGCGGTCCCGGGAGCACAGATACGCAGTATTTT. The V gene is TRBV7-2, the J gene TRBJ2-3; D is unclear. V was trimmed by 8 bases and J by 0 bases, leaving 9 bases between them. The CDR3 is made up of 13 amino acids. Germline CDR1 and CDR2: SGHTA and FQGNSA.

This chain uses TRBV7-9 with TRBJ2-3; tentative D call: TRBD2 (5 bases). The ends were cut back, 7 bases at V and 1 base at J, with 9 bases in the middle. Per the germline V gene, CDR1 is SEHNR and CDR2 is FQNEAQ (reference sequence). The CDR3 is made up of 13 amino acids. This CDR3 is CASTLSGTDTQYF. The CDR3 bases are TGTGCCAGCACCCTTAGCGGCACAGATACGCAGTATTTT. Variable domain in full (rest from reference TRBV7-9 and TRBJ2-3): DTGVSQNPRHKITKRGQNVTFRCDPISEHNRLYWYRQTLGQGPEFLTYFQNEAQLEKSRLLSDRFSAERPKGSFSTLEIQRTEQGDSAMYLCASTLSGTDTQYFGPGTRLTVL.

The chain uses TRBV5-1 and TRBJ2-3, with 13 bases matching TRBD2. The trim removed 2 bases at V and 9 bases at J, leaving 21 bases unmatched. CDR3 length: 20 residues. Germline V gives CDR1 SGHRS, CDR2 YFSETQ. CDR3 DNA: TGCGCCAGCAGCTTCCGATCTGAATCCGCGGGACTAGCGGGGTTTCGCACGCAGTATTTT. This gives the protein CASSFRSESAGLAGFRTQYF. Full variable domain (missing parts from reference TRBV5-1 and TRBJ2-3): KAGVTQTPRYLIKTRGQQVTLSCSPISGHRSVSWYQQTPGQGLQFLFEYFSETQRNKGNFPGRFSGRQFSNSRSEMNVSTLELGDSALYLCASSFRSESAGLAGFRTQYFGPGTRLTVL.

The CDR3 DNA sequence: TGTGCCAGCAGCCAGTACGGTACGCAGTATTTT. This encodes CASSQYGTQYF. The chain combines TRBV14 with TRBJ2-3; D gene uncertain. Deletions cut 3 bases from V and 8 bases from J, with 6 bases between. This CDR3 comprises 11 residues. Per germline, CDR1 SGHDN and CDR2 FVKESK.

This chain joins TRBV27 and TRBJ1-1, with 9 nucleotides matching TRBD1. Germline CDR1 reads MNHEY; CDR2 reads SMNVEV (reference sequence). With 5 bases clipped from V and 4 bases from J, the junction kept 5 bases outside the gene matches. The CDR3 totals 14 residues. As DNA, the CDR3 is TGTGCCAGCAGTAGGGACAGGGCGGGCACTGAAGCTTTCTTT. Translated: CASSRDRAGTEAFF.

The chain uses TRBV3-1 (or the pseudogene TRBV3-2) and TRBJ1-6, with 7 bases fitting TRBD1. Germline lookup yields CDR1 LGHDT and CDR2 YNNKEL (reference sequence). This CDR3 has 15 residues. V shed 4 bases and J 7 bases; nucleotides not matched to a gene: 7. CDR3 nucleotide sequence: TGTGCCAGCAGCCCGAGAGGGGGCGTAAATTCACCCCTCCACTTT. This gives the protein CASSPRGGVNSPLHF.

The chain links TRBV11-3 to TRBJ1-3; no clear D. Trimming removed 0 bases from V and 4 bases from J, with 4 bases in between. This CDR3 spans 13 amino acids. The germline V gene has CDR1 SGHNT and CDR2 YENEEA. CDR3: CASSLDQGNTIYF. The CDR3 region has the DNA TGTGCCAGCAGCTTAGATCAAGGAAACACCATATATTTT.

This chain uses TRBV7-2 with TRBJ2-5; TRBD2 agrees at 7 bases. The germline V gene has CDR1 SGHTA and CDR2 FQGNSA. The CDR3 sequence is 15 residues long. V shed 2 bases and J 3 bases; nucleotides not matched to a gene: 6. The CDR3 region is CASSLSGLAEETQYF. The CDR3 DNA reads TGTGCCAGCAGCTTAAGTGGGCTAGCGGAAGAGACCCAGTACTTC.

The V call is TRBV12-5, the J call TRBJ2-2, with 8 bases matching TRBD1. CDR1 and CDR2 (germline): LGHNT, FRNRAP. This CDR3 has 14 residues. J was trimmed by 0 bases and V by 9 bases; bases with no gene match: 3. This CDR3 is CASGQGSNTGELFF. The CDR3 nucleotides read TGTGCTAGCGGACAGGGTTCGAACACCGGGGAGCTGTTTTTT.

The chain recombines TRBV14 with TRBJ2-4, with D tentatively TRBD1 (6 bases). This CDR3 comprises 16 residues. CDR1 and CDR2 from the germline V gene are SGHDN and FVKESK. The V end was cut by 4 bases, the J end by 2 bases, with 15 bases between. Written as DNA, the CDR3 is TGTGCCAGCAGCCCCACAGGGATTTTCCCCAAAAACATTCAGTACTTC. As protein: CASSPTGIFPKNIQYF. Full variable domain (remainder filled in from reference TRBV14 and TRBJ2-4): EAGVTQFPSHSVIEKGQTVTLRCDPISGHDNLYWYRRVMGKEIKFLLHFVKESKQDESGMPNNRFLAERTGGTYSTLKVQPAELEDSGVYFCASSPTGIFPKNIQYFGAGTRLSVL.

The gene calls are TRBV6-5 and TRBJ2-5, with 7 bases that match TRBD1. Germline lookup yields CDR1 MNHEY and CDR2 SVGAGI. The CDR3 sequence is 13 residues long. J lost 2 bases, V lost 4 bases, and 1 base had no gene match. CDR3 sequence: CASSSQGQETQYF. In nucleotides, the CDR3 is TGTGCCAGCAGTTCACAGGGGCAAGAGACCCAGTACTTC.

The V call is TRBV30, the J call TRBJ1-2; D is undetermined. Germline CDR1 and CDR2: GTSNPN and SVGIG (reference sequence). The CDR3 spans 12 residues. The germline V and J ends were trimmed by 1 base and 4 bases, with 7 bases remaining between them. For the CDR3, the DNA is TGTGCCTGGAGTGGGGCAGCCTATGGCTACACCTTC. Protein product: CAWSGAAYGYTF.

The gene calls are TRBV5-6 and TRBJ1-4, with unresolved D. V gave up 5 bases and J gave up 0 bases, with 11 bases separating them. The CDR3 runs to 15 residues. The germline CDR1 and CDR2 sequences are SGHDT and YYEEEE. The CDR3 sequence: CASSSGMSTNEKLFF. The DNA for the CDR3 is TGTGCCAGCAGTAGCGGGATGTCAACTAATGAAAAACTGTTTTTT. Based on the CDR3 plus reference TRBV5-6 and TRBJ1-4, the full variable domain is DAGVTQSPTHLIKTRGQQVTLRCSPKSGHDTVSWYQQALGQGPQFIFQYYEEEERQRGNFPDRFSGHQFPNYSSELNVNALLLGDSALYLCASSSGMSTNEKLFFGSGTQLSVL.

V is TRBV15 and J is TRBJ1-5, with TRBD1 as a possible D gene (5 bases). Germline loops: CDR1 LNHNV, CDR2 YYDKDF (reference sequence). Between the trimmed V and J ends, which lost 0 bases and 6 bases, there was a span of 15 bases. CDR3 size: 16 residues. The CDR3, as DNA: TGTGCCACCAGCAGAGATCTTTCAAGGGGTTTTCAGCCCCAGCATTTT. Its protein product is CATSRDLSRGFQPQHF.

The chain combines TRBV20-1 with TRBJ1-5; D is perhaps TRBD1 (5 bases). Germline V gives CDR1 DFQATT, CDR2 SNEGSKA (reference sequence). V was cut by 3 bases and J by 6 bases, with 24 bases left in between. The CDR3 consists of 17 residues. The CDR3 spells CSASLFGWGEAGQPQHF. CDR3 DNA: TGCAGTGCTAGTTTGTTCGGTTGGGGGGAGGCTGGTCAGCCCCAGCATTTT.

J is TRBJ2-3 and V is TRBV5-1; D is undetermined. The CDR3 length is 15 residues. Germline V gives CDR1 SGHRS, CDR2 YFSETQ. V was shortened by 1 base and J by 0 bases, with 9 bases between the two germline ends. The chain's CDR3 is CASSLSGLSTDTQYF. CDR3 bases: TGCGCCAGCAGCTTGTCTGGGCTTAGCACAGATACGCAGTATTTT.

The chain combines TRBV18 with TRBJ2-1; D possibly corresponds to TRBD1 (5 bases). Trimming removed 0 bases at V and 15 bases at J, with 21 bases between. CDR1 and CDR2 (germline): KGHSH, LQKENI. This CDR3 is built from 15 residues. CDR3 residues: CASSPPSEPQGGRFF. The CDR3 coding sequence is TGTGCCAGCTCACCACCTTCCGAGCCCCAGGGCGGTCGGTTCTTC.

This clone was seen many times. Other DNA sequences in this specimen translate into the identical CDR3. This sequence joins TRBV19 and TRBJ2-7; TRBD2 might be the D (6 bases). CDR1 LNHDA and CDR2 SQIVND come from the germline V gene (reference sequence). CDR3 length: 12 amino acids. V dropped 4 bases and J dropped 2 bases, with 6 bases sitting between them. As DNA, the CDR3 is TGTGCCAGTAGTAGCGGGGCCTACGAGCAGTACTTC. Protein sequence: CASSSGAYEQYF.

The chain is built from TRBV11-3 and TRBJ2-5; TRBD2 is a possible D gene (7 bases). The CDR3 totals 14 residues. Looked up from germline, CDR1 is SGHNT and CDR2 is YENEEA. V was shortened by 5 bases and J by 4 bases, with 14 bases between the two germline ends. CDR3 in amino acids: CASSVGGPRETQYF. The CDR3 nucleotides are TGTGCCAGCAGCGTCGGGGGGCCGCGAGAGACCCAGTACTTC.

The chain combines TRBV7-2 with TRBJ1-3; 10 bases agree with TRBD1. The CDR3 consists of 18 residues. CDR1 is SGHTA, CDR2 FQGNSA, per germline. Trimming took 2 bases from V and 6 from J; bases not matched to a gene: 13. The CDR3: CASSLSLRTGGLENTIYF. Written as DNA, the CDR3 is TGTGCCAGCAGCTTATCTTTACGGACAGGGGGTTTAGAAAACACCATATATTTT.

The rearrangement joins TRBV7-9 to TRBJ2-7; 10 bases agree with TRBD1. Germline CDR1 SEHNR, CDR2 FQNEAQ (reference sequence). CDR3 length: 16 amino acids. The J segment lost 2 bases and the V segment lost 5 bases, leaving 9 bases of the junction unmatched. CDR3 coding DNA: TGTGCCAGCAGCGTAACCCTCGGGACAGGGGCCTACGAGCAGTACTTC. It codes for CASSVTLGTGAYEQYF.

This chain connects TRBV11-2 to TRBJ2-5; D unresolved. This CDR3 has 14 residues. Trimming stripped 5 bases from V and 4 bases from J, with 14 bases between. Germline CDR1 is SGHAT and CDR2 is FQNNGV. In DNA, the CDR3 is TGTGCCAGCAGCCTAAATGTTGGTGTAGAGACCCAGTACTTC. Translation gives CASSLNVGVETQYF.

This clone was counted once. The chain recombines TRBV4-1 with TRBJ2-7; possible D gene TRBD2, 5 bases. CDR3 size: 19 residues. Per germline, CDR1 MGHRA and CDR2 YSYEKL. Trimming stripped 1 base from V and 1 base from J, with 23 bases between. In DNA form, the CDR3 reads TGCGCCAGCAGCCAAGGAGAGGGCATAAACTCTGCTGTGTCCTACGAGCAGTACTTC. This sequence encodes CASSQGEGINSAVSYEQYF.

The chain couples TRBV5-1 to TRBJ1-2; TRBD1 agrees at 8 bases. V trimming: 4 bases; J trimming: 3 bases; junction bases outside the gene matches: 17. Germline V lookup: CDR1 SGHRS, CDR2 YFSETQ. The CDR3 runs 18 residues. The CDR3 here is CASSLGQGGSGVDYGYTF. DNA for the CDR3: TGCGCCAGCAGCCTAGGACAGGGCGGTAGTGGTGTTGACTATGGCTACACCTTC.

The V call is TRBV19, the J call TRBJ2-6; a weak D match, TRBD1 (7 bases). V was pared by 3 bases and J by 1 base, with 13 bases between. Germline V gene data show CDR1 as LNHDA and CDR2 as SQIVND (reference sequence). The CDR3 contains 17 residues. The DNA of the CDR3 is TGTGCCAGTAGTATCCGGAGGGGGCGGTCTGGGGCCAACGTCCTGACTTTC. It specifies CASSIRRGRSGANVLTF.

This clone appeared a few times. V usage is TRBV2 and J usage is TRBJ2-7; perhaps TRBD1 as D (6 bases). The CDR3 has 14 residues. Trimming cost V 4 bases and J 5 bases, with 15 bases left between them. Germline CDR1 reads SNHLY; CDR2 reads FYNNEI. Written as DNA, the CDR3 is TGTGCCAGCAGTGGGGACACCAATCGAAACGAGCAGTACTTC. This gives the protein CASSGDTNRNEQYF.

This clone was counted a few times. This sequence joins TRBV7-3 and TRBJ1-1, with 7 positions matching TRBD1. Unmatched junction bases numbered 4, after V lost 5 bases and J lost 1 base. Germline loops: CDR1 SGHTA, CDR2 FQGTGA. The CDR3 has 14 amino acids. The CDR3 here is CASSPGDRNTEAFF. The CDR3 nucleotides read TGTGCCAGCAGCCCCGGGGACAGGAACACTGAAGCTTTCTTT.